This is a list of T cell receptor beta chains from one sample in a study of blood T cell repertoires in COVID-19. The method was immunoSEQ multiplex PCR; TCRdb's version includes in-frame clones alone and lacks a portion of them. The sample holds 80,000 or so clones, roughly 84% seen once. The sample consisted of peripheral blood. Receptors were obtained from a man between 60 and 75 years old with COVID-19, enrolled during active disease. Both conserved end residues are part of each CDR3. D genes are given only for firm matches. Some rows mark clone size as missing; the rest say once, few, many or name a class of expanded clone.

clone_size	j_call	v_call	d_call	cdr3_nt	cdr3_aa
NA	TRBJ2-5	TRBV3-1/TRBV3-2	TRBD1	TGTGCCAGCAGCCAAAGGGGGCCTGGGACCCAGTACTTC	CASSQRGPGTQYF
NA	TRBJ1-5	TRBV6-1	TRBD1	TGTGCCAGCAGTGAAGTTGGAGGGTCAGGGGGACAGCCCCAGCATTTT	CASSEVGGSGGQPQHF
NA	TRBJ2-3	TRBV3-1/TRBV3-2	TRBD1	TGTGCCAGCAGCCAGGGGGACAGGGGGTATGATACGCAGTATTTT	CASSQGDRGYDTQYF
NA	TRBJ1-3	TRBV30	NA	TGTGCCTGGAGCGAGGGCTTCTCTGGAAACACCATATATTTT	CAWSEGFSGNTIYF
NA	TRBJ2-3	TRBV5-1	NA	TGCGCCAGCAGCTTACAGGGTAGTGGGACAGATACGCAGTATTTT	CASSLQGSGTDTQYF
once	TRBJ1-3	TRBV2	TRBD1	TGTGCCGGCAAGAGGGGACAGGGGGCAATATCGGGAAACACCATATATTTT	CAGKRGQGAISGNTIYF
NA	TRBJ2-7	TRBV5-1	TRBD1	TGCGCCAGCAGCTTGACAGGGGGCTCCCCCGAGCAGTACTTC	CASSLTGGSPEQYF
few	TRBJ1-1	TRBV24-1	NA	TGTGCCACCAGTGATTCCCGAGGGCCTAACACTGAAGCTTTCTTT	CATSDSRGPNTEAFF
NA	TRBJ1-3	TRBV5-1	NA	TGCGCCAGCAGCTACGCAGGTGTTTCTGGAAACACCATATATTTT	CASSYAGVSGNTIYF
NA	TRBJ2-1	TRBV18	TRBD1	TGTGCCAGCTCACCACCCAACGCCGGGACAGGGATAGTGGGCCCTGGCGGTGAGCAGTTCTTC	CASSPPNAGTGIVGPGGEQFF
once	TRBJ2-1	TRBV5-1	TRBD2	TGCGCCAGCAGACTACCGACTAGCGGGGGGCACTCCTACAATGAGCAGTTCTTC	CASRLPTSGGHSYNEQFF
NA	TRBJ2-3	TRBV7-9	TRBD1	TGTGCCAGCAGCCCCCTCCGGGACAGTAACACAGATACGCAGTATTTT	CASSPLRDSNTDTQYF
NA	TRBJ2-2	TRBV9	TRBD1	TGTGCCAGCAGCGTAGTGGGGACAGGCACCGGGGAGCTGTTTTTT	CASSVVGTGTGELFF
NA	TRBJ1-5	TRBV28	NA	TGTGCCAGCAGGCTAGACGCTGGGGGGAATCAGCCCCAGCATTTT	CASRLDAGGNQPQHF
NA	TRBJ1-2	TRBV12-3/TRBV12-4	NA	TGTGCCAGCACCCTGAACCTAGGCTATGGCTACACCTTC	CASTLNLGYGYTF
NA	TRBJ1-4	TRBV19	NA	TGTGCCAGTAGTATCGGCGGACTTAATGAAAAACTGTTTTTT	CASSIGGLNEKLFF
NA	TRBJ2-3	TRBV15	TRBD1	TGTGCCACCAGCAGGGGACAGGGGGCGGGCACAGATACGCAGTATTTT	CATSRGQGAGTDTQYF
NA	TRBJ2-5	TRBV5-4	TRBD2	TGTGCCAGCAGCTTAGGACTAGCGGGAGAAGAGACCCAGTACTTC	CASSLGLAGEETQYF
NA	TRBJ1-5	TRBV23-1	NA	TGCGCCGGCAGGGGCGCGGGTCAGCCCCAGCATTTT	CAGRGAGQPQHF
NA	TRBJ2-7	TRBV5-1	NA	TGCGCCAGCAGCGGGAACAGGGCTTCAAACGAGCAGTACTTC	CASSGNRASNEQYF
NA	TRBJ2-2	TRBV7-3	NA	TGTGCCAGCAGCCCAGGGGACACCGGGGAGCTGTTTTTT	CASSPGDTGELFF
NA	TRBJ1-1	TRBV30	NA	TGTGCCTGGCGAGGGACATTAAGTTGGGGAGCTTTCTTT	CAWRGTLSWGAFF
NA	TRBJ2-3	TRBV12-2	NA	TGTGCAAGTCGCTTGGAGGCGGTCAGGACAGATACGCAGTATTTT	CASRLEAVRTDTQYF
NA	TRBJ1-5	TRBV6-5	NA	TGTGCCATCTACGAACCTTATCAGCCCCAGCATTTT	CAIYEPYQPQHF
NA	TRBJ2-2	TRBV11-2	NA	TGTGCCAGCAGCTTAGATGGCTTACCCACCGGGGAGCTGTTTTTT	CASSLDGLPTGELFF
once	TRBJ2-1	TRBV4-2	TRBD1	TGTGCCAGCAGGCTGGGACAGGGGGCAGACAATGAGCAGTTCTTC	CASRLGQGADNEQFF
NA	TRBJ1-6	TRBV6-1	NA	TGTGCCAGCAGTGAAGCGATAAATAGTAATTCACCCCTCCACTTT	CASSEAINSNSPLHF
NA	TRBJ1-1	TRBV18	NA	TGTGCCAGCTCGGCGGGCCTGAACACTGAAGCTTTCTTT	CASSAGLNTEAFF
NA	TRBJ1-2	TRBV18	NA	TGTGCCAGCTCACCAACCGACAGCCTCTATGGCTACACCTTC	CASSPTDSLYGYTF
NA	TRBJ2-3	TRBV5-6	TRBD2	TGTGCCAGGGACAGTGGACTAGCGGAACCCACAGATACGCAGTATTTT	CARDSGLAEPTDTQYF
NA	TRBJ1-4	TRBV9	NA	TGTGCCAGCAGCGGAGAAGGGGCTAAGGGTGAAAAACTGTTTTTT	CASSGEGAKGEKLFF
NA	TRBJ2-7	TRBV5-1	TRBD2	TGCGCCAGCAGCTCTAGCGGTTTGGGGTACGAGCAGTACTTC	CASSSSGLGYEQYF
NA	TRBJ1-2	TRBV5-6	TRBD1	TGTGCCAGCAGCTTCAACAGGGGGCTGGATGGCTACACCTTC	CASSFNRGLDGYTF
NA	TRBJ2-2	TRBV19	NA	TGTGCCAGTAGCGTCCGGGGGTTTAAGACCGGGGAGCTGTTTTTT	CASSVRGFKTGELFF
many	TRBJ2-1	TRBV27	TRBD2	TGTGCCAGCAGTTTATCGAGACTAGCGGGGTATCACAATGAGCAGTTCTTC	CASSLSRLAGYHNEQFF
NA	TRBJ2-2	TRBV6-5	NA	TGTGCCACCAGGTTAAGGAGGGACACCGGGGAGCTGTTTTTT	CATRLRRDTGELFF
NA	TRBJ2-6	TRBV6-5	NA	TGTGCCAGCAGTTACTCGTCCGTCGCTGGGGCCAACGTCCTGACTTTC	CASSYSSVAGANVLTF
NA	TRBJ2-7	TRBV27	TRBD1	TGTGCCAGCAGCAAACAGGGGGTTCCCTACGAGCAGTACTTC	CASSKQGVPYEQYF
NA	TRBJ1-2	TRBV5-1	TRBD1	TGCGCCAGCAGCTCCACAGGGGACTATGGCTACACCTTC	CASSSTGDYGYTF
few	TRBJ1-3	TRBV7-6	NA	TGTGCCAGCAGCCCGCTCCAGTACTCTGGAAACACCATATATTTT	CASSPLQYSGNTIYF
NA	TRBJ1-2	TRBV2	NA	TGTGCCAGCACCCCAGACAGGCTGGATGGCTACACCTTC	CASTPDRLDGYTF
NA	TRBJ2-1	TRBV19	TRBD1	TGTGCCAGTAGTATGCGGGGACAGGGTCTCTACAATGAGCAGTTCTTC	CASSMRGQGLYNEQFF
NA	TRBJ2-7	TRBV7-2	NA	TGTGCCAGCAGCAAGGGGCAGGGTCGAGACGAGCAGTACTTC	CASSKGQGRDEQYF
NA	TRBJ1-5	TRBV6-6	NA	TGTGCCAGCAGCACGTGGAGTCAGCCCCAGCATTTT	CASSTWSQPQHF
NA	TRBJ1-2	TRBV18	TRBD1	TGTGCCAGCTCACCACGTCCCGGGACAGGGGGTGGAGGCTACACCTTC	CASSPRPGTGGGGYTF
NA	TRBJ2-7	TRBV6-5	TRBD1	TGTGCCAGCACAGCCGGGACAGTGAGGTTGGAGCAGTACTTC	CASTAGTVRLEQYF
NA	TRBJ2-7	TRBV12-5	NA	TGTGCTAGTGGTTTGCCCCCCTATCGGGAGCAGTACTTC	CASGLPPYREQYF
NA	TRBJ2-1	TRBV3-1/TRBV3-2	TRBD1	TGTGCCAGCAGCCAATACCCATCGAAGGGGGCCTCCTACAATGAGCAGTTCTTC	CASSQYPSKGASYNEQFF
NA	TRBJ1-2	TRBV7-2	TRBD1	TGTGCCAGCAGCCAGGGGGGACACGAAACCTATGGCTACACCTTC	CASSQGGHETYGYTF
NA	TRBJ1-2	TRBV19	NA	TGTGCCAGTAGTATCGCCGGTAACTATGGCTACACCTTC	CASSIAGNYGYTF
NA	TRBJ2-1	TRBV20-1	TRBD2	TGCAGTGCTAGTTCTGGAGCGGGAGGGCTCGGTAATGAGCAGTTCTTC	CSASSGAGGLGNEQFF
once	TRBJ1-3	TRBV19	TRBD1	TGTGCCAGTAGTACGACAGGGGCCAGCTCTGGAAACACCATATATTTT	CASSTTGASSGNTIYF
NA	TRBJ2-5	TRBV19	NA	TGTGCCAGTAGTGCGACAGGCGCGGAGACCCAGTACTTC	CASSATGAETQYF
NA	TRBJ2-2	TRBV28	NA	TGTGCCAGCAGTTACCCTGGGACTCGGTTCTCCGGGGAGCTGTTTTTT	CASSYPGTRFSGELFF
NA	TRBJ2-7	TRBV7-2	NA	TGTGCCAGCAGCCTCCTAGAGTCCGAGCAGTACTTC	CASSLLESEQYF
NA	TRBJ2-3	TRBV24-1	TRBD1	TGTGCCACCAGTGATGACCCGGGACAGGGTACCACAGATACGCAGTATTTT	CATSDDPGQGTTDTQYF
NA	TRBJ2-1	TRBV5-5	TRBD1	TGTGCCAGCAGCCTTGGACAGGTTAGCTCCTACAATGAGCAGTTCTTC	CASSLGQVSSYNEQFF